The 24 T cell receptor beta chains given below trace back to one sample, sequenced in a study of blood T cells in healthy people across ages. A second PCR, run for about 7 to 11 cycles, used a sample-barcoded 5' primer plus a J-beta primer mix. One entry per CDR3 protein, called by TCRdb with MiXCR from the 5' RACE reads. The table records some 1.7 million distinct CDR3 sequences, roughly 27% of them present only once. The sequencing sample was made of blood. The receptor set was obtained from a woman aged 25-40 years in good health.

Only a few counts were recorded for this clonotype. The chain links TRBV20-1 to TRBJ1-5, with TRBD1 matching 9 bases. The CDR3 length is 17 residues. The germline V gene has CDR1 DFQATT and CDR2 SNEGSKA (reference sequence). V shed 4 bases and J 1 base; nucleotides not matched to a gene: 11. CDR3 bases: TGCAGTGCTATCGACAGGGGGAGGCAAGAAAGCAATCAGCCCCAGCATTTT. Amino acids: CSAIDRGRQESNQPQHF.

The V and J genes are TRBV5-5 and TRBJ2-6; D unclear. This CDR3 spans 16 amino acids. Trimming shortened V by 2 bases and J by 2 bases, and 11 bases separated the two germline ends. The V gene's germline CDR1 is SGHKS and CDR2 YYEKEE (reference sequence). CDR3 in amino acids: CASSFSGRTGANVLTF. CDR3 coding DNA: TGTGCCAGCAGCTTCTCCGGCCGGACTGGGGCCAACGTCCTGACTTTC.

Comments on this clonotype: One junction end does not reproduce the germline sequence, and a read error may be involved. The chain couples TRBV6-1 to TRBJ2-1; 11 bases agree with TRBD2. The CDR3 consists of 17 residues. Germline CDR1 MNHNS, CDR2 SASEGT. CDR3 protein: CATSDSLAGGPLDEQFF. The CDR3 DNA follows: TGTGCCACCAGTGATTCTTTAGCGGGGGGGCCCTTGGATGAGCAGTTCTTC.

Here the CDR3 DNA reads TGCGCCAGCAGCCAAGATCTCTTCCGGGACAACGAGCAGTACTTC. Its protein is CASSQDLFRDNEQYF. This chain links TRBV4-3 with TRBJ2-7; possibly TRBD1 for D (6 bases). Trimming removed 0 bases from V and 5 bases from J, with 14 bases in between. Per the germline V gene, CDR1 is LGHNA and CDR2 is YSLEER. CDR3 length: 15 amino acids.

The J gene is TRBJ1-5, the V gene TRBV20-1; D remains ambiguous. In germline, CDR1 is DFQATT, CDR2 SNEGSKA (reference sequence). V gave up 1 base and J gave up 5 bases, with 12 bases separating them. The CDR3 loop spans 14 amino acids. The CDR3 DNA reads as TGCAGTGCTAGAGGGCTCGGTTCCTATCAGCCCCAGCATTTT. It codes for CSARGLGSYQPQHF.

This clonotype appeared a few times. This CDR3 is CASSPPSVADYNEQFF. CDR3 nucleotides: TGTGCCAGCTCACCACCGTCGGTAGCGGATTACAATGAGCAGTTCTTC. This rearrangement joins TRBV18 to TRBJ2-1, with D possibly being TRBD2 (6 bases). Germline-derived CDR1 and CDR2 are KGHSH and LQKENI. The CDR3 totals 16 residues. V lost 0 bases, J lost 4 bases, and 13 bases lay in between.

The chain links TRBV28 to TRBJ2-1, with 10 nucleotides matching TRBD2. The CDR3 is 15 residues long. Unmatched junction bases numbered 6, after V lost 1 base and J lost 9 bases. The germline V gene has CDR1 MDHEN and CDR2 SYDVKM. The CDR3 sequence: CASSLYLAGVFEQFF. CDR3 DNA: TGTGCCAGCAGTTTATATCTAGCGGGGGTCTTTGAGCAGTTCTTC.

Worth noting for this clonotype: The junction shows a germline mismatch at one end, possibly a read error. The rearrangement uses TRBV28 and TRBJ2-3; the D gene is possibly TRBD1 (5 bases). The V gene's germline CDR1 is MDHEN and CDR2 SYDVKM. The CDR3 is made up of 14 amino acids. DNA of the CDR3: TGTGCCAGCAGTTCAGCAGGGTCGCTGGATACACAGTATTTT. Its protein product is CASSSAGSLDTQYF.

This clonotype appeared many times. J is TRBJ2-7 and V is TRBV12-3 or TRBV12-4, with 11 bases fitting TRBD1. With 6 bases clipped from V and 3 bases from J, the junction kept 7 bases outside the gene matches. There are 15 residues in the CDR3. In nucleotides, the CDR3 is TGTGCCAGCAGCCCAAGGACAGGGGGCATCTACGAGCAGTACTTC. Its translation is CASSPRTGGIYEQYF.

As regards this clonotype: An end of the junction differs from the germline gene, which may be a read error. The chain recombines TRBV14 with TRBJ2-5, with D unresolved. There are 13 residues in the CDR3. Germline CDR1 and CDR2: SGHDN and FVKESK. The CDR3 bases are TGTGCCGGCAGCCAAGGTTCGGGTAATGTGCAGTACTTC. Its translation is CAGSQGSGNVQYF.

The CDR3 spells CASSLSGLAASTDTQYF. The CDR3 nucleotides are TGCGCCAGCAGCTTATCGGGACTAGCGGCCAGCACAGATACGCAGTATTTT. This chain links TRBV5-1 with TRBJ2-3; 11 bases line up with TRBD2. Germline CDR1 is SGHRS and CDR2 is YFSETQ. Trimming took 2 bases from V and 0 from J; bases not matched to a gene: 5. The CDR3 consists of 17 residues. The full variable domain, its missing parts supplied by reference TRBV5-1 and TRBJ2-3, is KAGVTQTPRYLIKTRGQQVTLSCSPISGHRSVSWYQQTPGQGLQFLFEYFSETQRNKGNFPGRFSGRQFSNSRSEMNVSTLELGDSALYLCASSLSGLAASTDTQYFGPGTRLTVL.

At least ten counts were recorded for this clonotype. This chain connects TRBV6-5 to TRBJ2-1; 11 positions agree with TRBD2. The CDR3 is made up of 14 amino acids. J gave up 5 bases and V 6 bases, and 3 bases lay outside the gene matches. The germline V gene encodes CDR1 MNHEY and CDR2 SVGAGI. The CDR3 nucleotides read TGTGCCAGCAGCGTACTAGCGGGGGACAATGAGCAGTTCTTC. It specifies CASSVLAGDNEQFF.

The chain is built from TRBV7-9 and TRBJ2-1; TRBD2 agrees at 10 bases. The length of the CDR3 is 16 residues. Germline values: CDR1 SEHNR, CDR2 FQNEAQ (reference sequence). The J segment lost 9 bases and the V segment lost 1 base, leaving 9 bases of the junction unmatched. The CDR3 DNA follows: TGTGCCAGCAGCTTAGTAAGGGGGACTAGCGAGGGTGAGCAGTTCTTC. Its translation: CASSLVRGTSEGEQFF.

This clonotype has just a few counts. The V gene is TRBV4-3, the J gene TRBJ2-3; 11 bases match TRBD1. The germline CDR1 and CDR2 sequences are LGHNA and YSLEER. The junction had 3 bases not matched to a gene; V was cut back by 0 bases and J by 4 bases. This CDR3 spans 16 amino acids. CDR3 in DNA: TGCGCCAGCAGCCAAGATTGGGGACAGGGGGCAGATACGCAGTATTTT. Protein: CASSQDWGQGADTQYF.

This clonotype was seen more than once but under ten times. The V and J genes are TRBV5-5 and TRBJ2-7, with 8 bases identical to TRBD1. The CDR3 is made up of 15 amino acids. Germline V gene lookup returns CDR1 SGHKS and CDR2 YYEKEE (reference sequence). V dropped 5 bases and J dropped 3; count of bases not matched to a gene: 10. The CDR3 reads CASRNAPGGNYEQYF. The CDR3 DNA reads as TGTGCCAGCAGGAATGCCCCAGGGGGCAACTACGAGCAGTACTTC. Using reference TRBV5-5 and TRBJ2-7 for the parts outside the CDR3, the full variable domain is DAGVTQSPTHLIKTRGQQVTLRCSPISGHKSVSWYQQVLGQGPQFIFQYYEKEERGRGNFPDRFSARQFPNYSSELNVNALLLGDSALYLCASRNAPGGNYEQYFGPGTRLTVT.

In regard to this clonotype: Its ends do not fully match the called genes, so a read error is possible. The rearrangement links TRBV5-1 to TRBJ1-2; D may be TRBD1 (5 bases). CDR1 is SGHRS and CDR2 is YFSETQ in the germline V gene. The CDR3 is 14 residues long. The DNA for the CDR3 is TGCGCCAGCAACTTGGGGGATACTAACTATGGCTACACCTTC. This sequence encodes CASNLGDTNYGYTF.

J is TRBJ2-7 and V is TRBV24-1; 7 nucleotides match TRBD1. The J call is in doubt because the DNA end fits TRBJ2-5 better. The germline CDR1 and CDR2 sequences are KGHDR and SFDVKD. The length of the CDR3 is 15 residues. CDR3 DNA: TGTGCCACCAGTGATCAGGGACAGCCCCAGAAGACCCAGTACTTC. Its translation: CATSDQGQPQKTQYF.

The chain uses TRBV20-1 and TRBJ2-2, with 9 bases matching TRBD2. CDR1 and CDR2 (germline): DFQATT, SNEGSKA (reference sequence). Trimming took 0 bases from V and 8 from J; bases not matched to a gene: 13. The CDR3 is 17 residues long. The CDR3 is CSARDSGAGGNRGELFF. The CDR3 coding sequence is TGCAGTGCTAGAGATAGTGGAGCGGGAGGAAATAGGGGGGAGCTGTTTTTT.

This chain links TRBV6-2 or TRBV6-3 with TRBJ2-5; no clear D. The CDR3 runs to 14 residues. Per germline, CDR1 MNHEY and CDR2 SVGEGT. V was trimmed by 7 bases and J by 0 bases, leaving 12 bases between them. The CDR3 here is CASMIDKNQETQYF. The CDR3, as DNA: TGTGCCAGCATGATTGATAAAAACCAAGAGACCCAGTACTTC.

In this sample, this clonotype turned up a few times. V and J are TRBV5-1 and TRBJ2-7, with D possibly being TRBD1 (6 bases). The CDR3 contains 14 residues. Germline loops: CDR1 SGHRS, CDR2 YFSETQ. Trimming cost V 4 bases and J 1 base, with 12 bases left between them. The CDR3 reads CASSANTGSYEQYF. CDR3 DNA: TGCGCCAGCAGCGCAAACACAGGGTCCTACGAGCAGTACTTC. Complete variable domain (other parts from reference TRBV5-1 and TRBJ2-7): KAGVTQTPRYLIKTRGQQVTLSCSPISGHRSVSWYQQTPGQGLQFLFEYFSETQRNKGNFPGRFSGRQFSNSRSEMNVSTLELGDSALYLCASSANTGSYEQYFGPGTRLTVT.

This chain uses TRBV6-2 or TRBV6-3 with TRBJ1-2; D is possibly TRBD1 (6 bases). Germline CDR1 and CDR2: MNHEY and SVGEGT. The CDR3 runs 14 residues. V shed 5 bases and J shed 4 bases, with 14 bases lying between them. CDR3 in amino acids: CASSQNLDSYGYTF. CDR3 DNA sequence: TGTGCCAGCAGTCAAAATTTGGACAGCTATGGCTACACCTTC.

The genes are TRBV2 and TRBJ2-7; TRBD2 matches at 9 bases. CDR3 length: 14 residues. Looked up from germline, CDR1 is SNHLY and CDR2 is FYNNEI. Trimming took 6 bases from V and 3 from J; bases not matched to a gene: 6. DNA of the CDR3: TGTGCCAGCAGCGCCTGGCGGGGGGGCTACGAGCAGTACTTC. This encodes CASSAWRGGYEQYF.

V and J are TRBV20-1 and TRBJ2-7, with D unclear. Germline-derived CDR1 and CDR2 are DFQATT and SNEGSKA (reference sequence). CDR3 length equals 12 residues. V was pared by 6 bases and J by 5 bases, with 14 bases between. DNA for the CDR3: TGCAGTGCAACAGACTCAGGCCACGAGCAGTACTTC. Translated, it gives CSATDSGHEQYF.

There are a few counts of this clonotype. The chain links TRBV6-5 to TRBJ1-1; D remains unclear. V was trimmed by 6 bases and J by 3 bases, leaving 11 bases between them. The CDR3 totals 13 residues. Per the germline V gene, CDR1 is MNHEY and CDR2 is SVGAGI. The chain's CDR3 is CASSRTGHTEAFF. CDR3 sequence (DNA): TGTGCCAGCAGCCGTACCGGGCACACTGAAGCTTTCTTT.